Listed below are T cell receptor beta chains from one sample, sequenced in a study of T cell repertoires in ileal Crohn's disease. The protocol was immunoSEQ multiplex PCR, while the TCRdb copy is restricted to in-frame clones and leaves out a portion. The table includes approximately 30,000 clones, around 77% detected once. The sample comprised ileal tissue. The receptors derive from an adult with Crohn's disease. The CDR3 runs from the conserved cysteine through the conserved F or W. The D gene is left open where the match is weak. For some rows the clone size is stated as once, few or many, or as a class when expanded; others skip it.

>.|TRBV5-1|TRBJ1-2|.
CASRKRGANYGYTF
TGCGCCAGCAGGAAAAGGGGTGCTAACTATGGCTACACCTTC
>.|TRBV6-6|TRBJ1-2|.
CASSYSTGGGYTF
TGTGCCAGCAGTTACTCGACGGGTGGAGGCTACACCTTC
>TRBD1|TRBV4-1|TRBJ2-4|.
CASSQRSSQTGGAENIQYF
TGCGCCAGCAGCCAACGGAGCAGCCAGACAGGGGGCGCAGAAAACATTCAGTACTTC
>.|TRBV11-2|TRBJ1-1|few
CASSSTANTEAFF
TGTGCCAGCAGCTCAACAGCGAACACTGAAGCTTTCTTT
>.|TRBV13|TRBJ1-6|.
CASRRLGEGSPLHF
TGTGCCAGCAGGAGACTGGGGGAGGGATCACCCCTCCACTTT
>.|TRBV6-1|TRBJ2-1|.
CASRRNDNEQFF
TGTGCCAGCAGGAGGAACGACAATGAGCAGTTCTTC
>TRBD2|TRBV19|TRBJ2-7|.
CASSTPGTSGSYEQYF
TGTGCCAGTAGTACCCCCGGGACTAGCGGGTCCTACGAGCAGTACTTC
>TRBD1|TRBV19|TRBJ2-3|few
CASSSPAGGFTDTQYF
TGTGCCAGTAGTTCCCCTGCAGGGGGCTTCACAGATACGCAGTATTTT
>.|TRBV18|TRBJ2-7|.
CASSLAGTQSYEQYF
TGTGCCAGCTCACTGGCCGGGACACAGTCCTACGAGCAGTACTTC
>.|TRBV7-2|TRBJ2-4|few
CASSLRGGLPENIQYF
TGTGCCAGCAGCTTAAGGGGGGGCCTTCCCGAAAACATTCAGTACTTC
>.|TRBV25-1|TRBJ1-2|.
CASSSGAGYTF
TGTGCCAGCAGTTCTGGGGCTGGCTACACCTTC
>.|TRBV30|TRBJ1-1|.
CAWSGGRDHEKAFF
TGTGCCTGGAGTGGAGGCAGGGATCATGAGAAAGCTTTCTTT
>TRBD1|TRBV5-1|TRBJ1-1|.
CASRTSGTGGYGEAFF
TGCGCCAGCAGAACATCTGGGACAGGGGGCTATGGTGAAGCTTTCTTT
>.|TRBV18|TRBJ1-1|.
CASSRDYMNTEAFF
TGTGCCAGCTCACGGGACTACATGAACACTGAAGCTTTCTTT
>TRBD1|TRBV6-5|TRBJ1-5|.
CATGQGLGQPQHF
TGTGCCACGGGACAGGGGCTCGGTCAGCCCCAGCATTTT
>TRBD2|TRBV7-2|TRBJ2-7|.
CASSSKAGGPDEQYF
TGTGCCAGCAGCTCTAAAGCGGGAGGGCCCGACGAGCAGTACTTC
>TRBD1|TRBV7-2|TRBJ2-7|.
CASSPYLQGAYEQYF
TGTGCCAGCAGCCCTTATTTACAGGGGGCCTACGAGCAGTACTTC
>TRBD1|TRBV30|TRBJ1-2|.
CAWRQGAIGYTF
TGTGCCTGGAGACAGGGGGCGATAGGCTACACCTTC
>.|TRBV13|TRBJ2-5|.
CASSITSFQETQYF
TGTGCCAGCAGCATCACTAGTTTCCAAGAGACCCAGTACTTC
>TRBD1|TRBV6-6|TRBJ1-5|few
CATGTGDSNQPQHF
TGTGCCACCGGGACAGGAGATAGCAATCAGCCCCAGCATTTT
>.|TRBV5-4|TRBJ2-2|.
CASSLFGEGTGELFF
TGTGCCAGCAGCTTGTTCGGGGAAGGTACCGGGGAGCTGTTTTTT
>.|TRBV4-3|TRBJ2-7|.
CASSQDAGSVYEQYF
TGCGCCAGCAGCCAAGATGCAGGCTCCGTTTACGAGCAGTACTTC
>.|TRBV27|TRBJ1-5|.
CASSGLGQGGNQPQHF
TGTGCCAGCAGTGGCCTCGGGCAGGGTGGCAATCAGCCCCAGCATTTT
>TRBD2|TRBV9|TRBJ2-1|once
CASSVATGLAGHEQFF
TGTGCCAGCAGCGTAGCTACGGGACTAGCCGGTCATGAGCAGTTCTTC
>TRBD2|TRBV7-9|TRBJ2-5|.
CASSLGVAGAGAETQYF
TGTGCCAGCAGCTTAGGGGTAGCGGGAGCCGGGGCGGAGACCCAGTACTTC
>.|TRBV19|TRBJ2-4|.
CASSMRGGGGFEAKNIQYF
TGTGCCAGTAGTATGAGGGGAGGAGGAGGTTTTGAGGCCAAAAACATTCAGTACTTC
>TRBD1|TRBV5-1|TRBJ2-5|.
CASSGGQGRETQYF
TGCGCCAGCAGCGGAGGACAGGGGAGAGAGACCCAGTACTTC
>.|TRBV25-1|TRBJ2-7|once
CASSDVNPYEQYF
TGTGCCAGCAGTGATGTCAATCCCTACGAGCAGTACTTC
>.|TRBV5-1|TRBJ2-7|.
CASSPGQAPYEQYF
TGCGCCAGCAGCCCCGGTCAGGCTCCCTACGAGCAGTACTTC
>TRBD1|TRBV27|TRBJ1-1|.
CASRPAGGWDTEAFF
TGTGCCAGCAGGCCGGCAGGGGGCTGGGACACTGAAGCTTTCTTT
>TRBD1|TRBV15|TRBJ1-2|.
CATSSYGQELYGYTF
TGTGCCACCAGCAGCTACGGACAGGAGCTTTATGGCTACACCTTC
>.|TRBV27|TRBJ2-7|.
CASSPRMRSYEQYF
TGTGCCAGCAGTCCCAGAATGCGGTCCTACGAGCAGTACTTC
>.|TRBV19|TRBJ1-1|.
CASSIDQGYNTEAFF
TGTGCCAGTAGTATTGATCAGGGCTATAATACTGAAGCTTTCTTT
>.|TRBV4-1|TRBJ1-2|few
CASSPRGVLAAGYTF
TGCGCCAGCAGCCCGCGGGGGGTGTTAGCTGCTGGCTACACCTTC
>.|TRBV27|TRBJ2-1|.
CASSFKGRGVWNEQFF
TGTGCCAGCAGTTTTAAAGGGAGGGGGGTTTGGAATGAGCAGTTCTTC
>.|TRBV6-5|TRBJ1-1|few
CASSEFGIAEAFF
TGTGCCAGCAGTGAATTCGGTATCGCTGAAGCTTTCTTT
>TRBD2|TRBV5-1|TRBJ2-1|.
CASSGGMERGGSYNEQFF
TGCGCCAGCAGCGGGGGGATGGAGCGGGGTGGTTCCTACAATGAGCAGTTCTTC
>.|TRBV5-1|TRBJ2-1|.
CASSGGASYNEQFF
TGCGCCAGCAGCGGGGGGGCCTCCTACAATGAGCAGTTCTTC
>.|TRBV7-2|TRBJ2-1|.
CASSFRVDNEQFF
TGTGCCAGCAGCTTCCGGGTCGACAATGAGCAGTTCTTC
>TRBD2|TRBV7-9|TRBJ2-5|.
CASTSSGREVGEQYF
TGTGCCAGCACCTCAAGCGGGAGAGAGGTAGGGGAGCAGTACTTC
>.|TRBV6-5|TRBJ1-1|.
CASIEEGRAFF
TGTGCCAGCATCGAAGAGGGTAGAGCTTTCTTT
>.|TRBV7-2|TRBJ1-2|.
CASSLATFGYTF
TGTGCCAGCAGCTTAGCGACATTTGGCTACACCTTC
>TRBD1|TRBV7-6|TRBJ2-3|once
CASSLRTGGTMDTQYF
TGTGCCAGCAGCCTAAGGACAGGGGGCACAATGGATACGCAGTATTTT
>.|TRBV2|TRBJ2-7|.
CASSDSYEQYF
TGTGCCAGCAGTGATAGCTACGAGCAGTACTTC
>TRBD2|TRBV6-6|TRBJ2-3|.
CASSYISGRTDTQYF
TGTGCCAGCAGTTACATTAGCGGGAGAACAGATACGCAGTATTTT
>.|TRBV7-7|TRBJ2-1|.
CASSLAPGFSYNEQFF
TGTGCTAGCAGCTTAGCCCCGGGATTCTCCTACAATGAGCAGTTCTTC
>TRBD2|TRBV6-5|TRBJ2-1|few
CASSPRGGAYEQFF
TGTGCCAGCAGTCCTCGCGGGGGGGCCTATGAGCAGTTCTTC
>TRBD2|TRBV6-5|TRBJ2-3|.
CASSFGRVPDTQYF
TGTGCCAGCAGTTTCGGGAGGGTACCAGATACGCAGTATTTT
>TRBD1|TRBV19|TRBJ2-1|.
CASSKRTGAIHEQFF
TGTGCCAGTAGTAAAAGGACAGGGGCTATACATGAGCAGTTCTTC